This T cell receptor beta chain was identified during a study of T cells in Graves' hyperthyroidism and ophthalmopathy. Exclusion followed for patients with uncontrolled infection, other autoimmune disease, pregnancy or lactation. The study based diagnoses on clinical symptoms, serum thyroxine and TRAb, thyroid ultrasound and orbital computed tomography. Template material for amplifying TCR beta CDR3 regions consisted of RNA transcripts. Initially, a first-round RT-PCR of the TCR CDR3 employed the HTBI primer set. MiXCR, run by TCRdb on the multiplex PCR reads, gives a single entry per CDR3 protein. The sample shows 500,000 to 800,000 distinct CDR3 sequences, nearly 45% of them seen only once. Germline V CDR1 and CDR2: MNHNS, SASEGT. Deletions cut 5 bases from V and 3 bases from J, with 13 bases between. The CDR3 runs to 14 residues. This clonotype showed up just a few times. No antigen is known for it.

Broader study findings: Most thyroid clonotypes expanded above 0.001 appeared in blood too. Through a model of 13 V-J features, ophthalmopathy was separated from stable hyperthyroidism.

V gene TRBV6-1 combines with J gene TRBJ1-1; D is perhaps TRBD1 (6 bases). Material for sequencing was peripheral blood or thyroid tissue (not recorded which). The source is an adult man with Graves' disease, either hyperthyroidism or ophthalmopathy (not recorded which). The CDR3 reads CASSYQGWHTEAFF. The CDR3 nucleotides are TGTGCCAGCAGTTACCAGGGGTGGCACACTGAAGCTTTCTTT.